Sequencing of this T cell receptor beta chain was carried out in a study of sequential checkpoint blockade in melanoma. Whole-study context: Randomization was 1:1 between first-line nivolumab→ipilimumab and ipilimumab→nivolumab. After both sequences, patients received maintenance nivolumab. TCRbeta immunosequencing was performed on DNA from 90 to 100 pretreatment melanoma tumor samples.

This clone was counted ten times or more. Its specificity is not known. Sequencing was performed with immunoSEQ multiplex PCR; in TCRdb, only in-frame clones are kept and a portion is missing. The table includes about 5,000 clones, approximately 18% detected once. Study observations and caveats: Clinical benefit was about 30 times likelier when tumor T-cell fraction and clonality increased.

CDR3 length: 16 residues. V was trimmed by 4 bases and J by 1 base, leaving 17 bases between them. Germline V CDR1 and CDR2: SGDLS, YYNGEE. Sample treatment: randomized to nivolumab then ipilimumab (arm A) or the reverse (arm B). This receptor was identified in a human donor with melanoma. This chain joins TRBV9 and TRBJ1-1, with D possibly being TRBD1 (6 bases). The sequenced sample was tumor tissue (inferred from file names), obtained from a patient given nivolumab and ipilimumab in sequence. CDR3 DNA sequence: TGTGCCAGCAGCTCCACCCCGGACAGTAGGAACACTGAAGCTTTCTTT. Protein sequence: CASSSTPDSRNTEAFF.